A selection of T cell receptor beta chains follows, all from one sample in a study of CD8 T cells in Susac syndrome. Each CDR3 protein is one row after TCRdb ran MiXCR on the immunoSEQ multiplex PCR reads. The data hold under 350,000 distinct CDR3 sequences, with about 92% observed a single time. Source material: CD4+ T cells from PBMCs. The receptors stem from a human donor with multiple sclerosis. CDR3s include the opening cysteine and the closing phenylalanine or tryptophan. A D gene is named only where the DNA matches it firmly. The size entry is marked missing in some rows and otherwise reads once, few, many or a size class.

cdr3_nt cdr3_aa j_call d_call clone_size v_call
TGTGCCAGCTCACCAATGGGGATCGAGCAGTTCTTC CASSPMGIEQFF TRBJ2-1 . . TRBV18
TGCAGCGTTGACGCAGTGAACACCGGGGAGCTGTTTTTT CSVDAVNTGELFF TRBJ2-2 . . TRBV29-1
TGCAGTGCTAGAGATTCTGGAATAGCGGTATACAATGAGCAGTTCTTC CSARDSGIAVYNEQFF TRBJ2-1 . . TRBV20-1
TGTGCCAGCAGCCAAGGGGGGCAGGATCAGCCCCAGCATTTT CASSQGGQDQPQHF TRBJ1-5 . . TRBV3-1
TGCAGTGCGCTATGGTCGGGGGCAACGGGTCAGCCCCAGCATTTT CSALWSGATGQPQHF TRBJ1-5 . . TRBV20-1
TGCAGTGCTAGGGACCTGGCGGGAGCTTCCTACGAGCAGTACTTC CSARDLAGASYEQYF TRBJ2-7 TRBD2 . TRBV20-1
TGTGCCAGCAGTCCTCTAGGGACACCCGGTGAAGCTTTCTTT CASSPLGTPGEAFF TRBJ1-1 . few TRBV6-1
TGCGCCAGCAGCCAAGAGCCCTTTAGCTCCTACAATGAGCAGTTCTTC CASSQEPFSSYNEQFF TRBJ2-1 . . TRBV4-1
TGTGCCACCAGTGATGGAGGGGCAGGGCTGAATGAGCAGTTCTTC CATSDGGAGLNEQFF TRBJ2-1 . . TRBV24-1
TGTGCCAGCAGCCCCCAGTCCGGGGCTGGGGCCAACGTCCTGACTTTC CASSPQSGAGANVLTF TRBJ2-6 . . TRBV7-2
TGTGCCAGCTGCCCCGGTGGGCAAGTCGTGGAGACCCAGTACTTC CASCPGGQVVETQYF TRBJ2-5 . once TRBV7-9
TGTGCCAGCAGTGCCCAGACAGGAAGCACAGAGACCCAGTACTTC CASSAQTGSTETQYF TRBJ2-5 . . TRBV25-1
TGTGCCAGCAGTGGCTCCGGGACAGGGGTACGAGGCTACACCTTC CASSGSGTGVRGYTF TRBJ1-2 TRBD1 . TRBV6-2/TRBV6-3
TGCAGCGTTGAAGATCGGGCTAGTAACATTCAGTACTTC CSVEDRASNIQYF TRBJ2-4 . . TRBV29-1
TGCGCCAGCAGCTTCGGGGAGTCCACGGTCAATGAGCAGTTCTTC CASSFGESTVNEQFF TRBJ2-1 . once TRBV5-1
TGTGCCAGCAGCTCGGGGACTAGCCGGGATGAGCAGTTCTTC CASSSGTSRDEQFF TRBJ2-1 TRBD2 . TRBV7-3
TGCGCCAGCAGCTTGGACAGACGCTCGGGAGAGACCCAGTACTTC CASSLDRRSGETQYF TRBJ2-5 . . TRBV5-1
TGTGCCAGCAGCCCCAGACTAGCGGGAGGAAGGAGGGAGCTGTTTTTT CASSPRLAGGRRELFF TRBJ2-2 TRBD2 . TRBV7-9
TGTGCCAGCAGCCAAGTAGACTCCTACAATGAGCAGTTCTTC CASSQVDSYNEQFF TRBJ2-1 . . TRBV3-1
TGCAGTGCCCCCCCTCCGATAGGCACAGATACGCAGTATTTT CSAPPPIGTDTQYF TRBJ2-3 . . TRBV20-1
TGTGCCAGCAGCTTCAGGGACTGGAAGGAGAACACCGGGGAGCTGTTTTTT CASSFRDWKENTGELFF TRBJ2-2 . once TRBV7-2
TGTGCCAGTAGTATCAAAGGTAGCTACAATGAGCAGTTCTTC CASSIKGSYNEQFF TRBJ2-1 . . TRBV19
TGTGCCAGCAGCTCCGAATGGGGCAAGCTTTCAACTAATGAAAAACTGTTTTTT CASSSEWGKLSTNEKLFF TRBJ1-4 . . TRBV7-9
TGTGCCATCAGGACAGACCCCTACGAGCAGTACTTC CAIRTDPYEQYF TRBJ2-7 . . TRBV10-3
TGTGCCAGCAGTCTGACTAGCCCTCAGGGGACCCAGTACTTC CASSLTSPQGTQYF TRBJ2-5 TRBD2 . TRBV27
TGCAGTGCTAGAGATCCCCGGCAGGGACCCCCACCTTCCTATGGCTACACCTTC CSARDPRQGPPPSYGYTF TRBJ1-2 . . TRBV20-1
TGTGCCAGCAGCTTCACGTCGATGATCTACGAGCAGTACTTC CASSFTSMIYEQYF TRBJ2-7 . . TRBV7-9
TGTGCCAGCAGCTTGTTCGGACGGACTATGAACACTGAAGCTTTCTTT CASSLFGRTMNTEAFF TRBJ1-1 . . TRBV7-3
TGCGCCAGCAGCTTGGGGGACCGCAATGAGCAGTTCTTC CASSLGDRNEQFF TRBJ2-1 . . TRBV5-1
TGTGCCAGCAGGGGATACGAGCAGTACTTC CASRGYEQYF TRBJ2-7 . . TRBV2